This passage covers 18 T cell receptor beta chains from one sample sequenced in a study of blood T cells in healthy people across ages (dated by TCRdb to about 2015). Libraries were made using 5' RACE. Sequencing relied on an Illumina HiSeq 2500. The second PCR ran for roughly 7 to 11 cycles and used a J-beta primer mix along with a sample-barcoded 5' primer. TCRdb passed the public sequencing reads through fastp at Q25 and MiXCR, retaining productive beta sequences. Every entry covers one CDR3 protein and lists the most common genes and DNA from its rows. The sample has about 720,000 distinct CDR3 sequences on record, approximately 25% of them singletons. The biggest ten clones account for under 4.5% of the sample. Separately, the same data were catalogued under a study of T cells of mothers and their children.

Sequencing was carried out using blood. These receptors were collected from a boy aged 5-17 years in good health.

This clonotype was observed a few times. The chain couples TRBV28 to TRBJ2-7; D possibly corresponds to TRBD2 (6 bases). The CDR3 consists of 17 residues. V lost 4 bases and J 2 bases, leaving 21 bases between the germline ends. CDR1 is MDHEN, CDR2 SYDVKM, per germline. Written as DNA, the CDR3 is TGTGCCAGCAGTTCCTCAAGACAACTAGCAAGAACCTACGAGCAGTACTTC. Translated, it gives CASSSSRQLARTYEQYF. Filled out from reference TRBV28 and TRBJ2-7, the complete variable domain reads DVKVTQSSRYLVKRTGEKVFLECVQDMDHENMFWYRQDPGLGLRLIYFSYDVKMKEKGDIPEGYSVSREKKERFSLILESASTNQTSMYLCASSSSRQLARTYEQYFGPGTRLTVT.

This chain connects TRBV29-1 to TRBJ2-7; a weak D match, TRBD1 (6 bases). The ends were cut back, 6 bases at V and 0 bases at J, with 9 bases in the middle. The CDR3 has 12 residues. Germline assignment: CDR1 SQVTM and CDR2 ANQGSEA. The CDR3 DNA is TGCAGCGTGGCAGGGGCCTCCTACGAGCAGTACTTC. Protein sequence: CSVAGASYEQYF.

This chain uses TRBV3-1 with TRBJ2-2, with D unresolved. The CDR3 runs 16 residues. Trimming shortened V by 4 bases and J by 0 bases, and 12 bases separated the two germline ends. Germline V gene lookup returns CDR1 LGHDT and CDR2 YNNKEL (reference sequence). CDR3 nucleotides: TGTGCCAGCAGCCGCGGACGAATATCGAACACCGGGGAGCTGTTTTTT. This encodes CASSRGRISNTGELFF.

In this sample, this clonotype turned up a few times. The chain is built from TRBV20-1 and TRBJ1-2; no reliable D call. Germline CDR1 is DFQATT and CDR2 is SNEGSKA (reference sequence). This CDR3 has 15 residues. The V end lost 0 bases, the J end lost 3 bases, and 14 bases lay between the germline ends. As DNA, the CDR3 is TGCAGTGCTAGAGATAGGTGGGAGGGTCACTATGGCTACACCTTC. It yields the protein CSARDRWEGHYGYTF.

This clonotype was observed a handful of times. The rearrangement joins TRBV27 to TRBJ2-5, with 10 positions matching TRBD2. The germline V gene encodes CDR1 MNHEY and CDR2 SMNVEV (reference sequence). V lost 2 bases, J lost 4 bases, and 10 bases stayed unmatched. This CDR3 is built from 17 residues. In nucleotides, the CDR3 is TGTGCCAGCAGTTTACTCTGGCCTAGCGGGAGTACAGAGACCCAGTACTTC. It translates to CASSLLWPSGSTETQYF.

The table lists this clonotype with a few counts. The chain carries TRBV14 and TRBJ2-5; 13 bases are shared with TRBD2. Germline V gene lookup returns CDR1 SGHDN and CDR2 FVKESK. The CDR3 has 16 amino acids. With 2 bases clipped from V and 8 bases from J, the junction kept 8 bases outside the gene matches. CDR3 sequence: CASSQRTGTSGKTQYF. The DNA of the CDR3 is TGTGCCAGCAGCCAACGTACCGGGACTAGCGGGAAAACCCAGTACTTC.

The rearrangement joins TRBV20-1 to TRBJ1-4, with no clear D. Trimming left V 0 bases short and J 3 bases short, with 11 bases between. The CDR3 contains 15 residues. In germline, CDR1 is DFQATT, CDR2 SNEGSKA (reference sequence). The CDR3 here is CSARDTGSANEKLFF. The CDR3 DNA is TGCAGTGCTAGAGATACGGGGTCGGCTAATGAAAAACTGTTTTTT.

In its sample, this clonotype was seen a few times. The CDR3 region has the DNA TGCGCCAGCAGCCTGGTGGGGATCGCCACCGGGGAGCTGTTTTTT. Translated: CASSLVGIATGELFF. The chain carries TRBV5-1 and TRBJ2-2; no clear D. Looked up from germline, CDR1 is SGHRS and CDR2 is YFSETQ. V lost 4 bases and J 4 bases, leaving 14 bases between the germline ends. The CDR3 is 15 amino acids.

This clonotype was counted between two and nine times. This sequence joins TRBV20-1 and TRBJ2-5, with 7 nucleotides matching TRBD2. The end of the DNA fits TRBJ2-1 better, so the J call may be wrong. There are 20 residues in the CDR3. Germline V gene sequence: CDR1 DFQATT, CDR2 SNEGSKA (reference sequence). This CDR3 reads CSAITTSDRGRDLTSGEQFF. CDR3 in DNA: TGCAGTGCTATAACCACAAGCGATCGAGGGAGGGATCTTACGTCCGGTGAGCAGTTCTTC.

This chain links TRBV20-1 with TRBJ1-2; D unclear. The length of the CDR3 is 16 residues. Trimming took off 0 bases at V and 0 bases at J, with 14 bases between the two ends. Germline loops: CDR1 DFQATT, CDR2 SNEGSKA (reference sequence). In DNA, the CDR3 is TGCAGTGCTAGAGATTTGAGAGGGCCGGCTAACTATGGCTACACCTTC. Its translation: CSARDLRGPANYGYTF.

The rearrangement joins TRBV29-1 to TRBJ1-3; D is ambiguous. CDR3 length equals 14 residues. Trimming shortened V by 0 bases and J by 0 bases, and 6 bases separated the two germline ends. The germline gives CDR1 SQVTM, CDR2 ANQGSEA. In DNA form, the CDR3 reads TGCAGCGTTGAAGATGAAATCTCTGGAAACACCATATATTTT. Its protein is CSVEDEISGNTIYF.

The gene calls are TRBV28 and TRBJ1-5; TRBD1 matches at 7 bases. The CDR3 totals 16 residues. Germline assignment: CDR1 MDHEN and CDR2 SYDVKM. The junction had 7 bases not matched to a gene; V was cut back by 3 bases and J by 2 bases. CDR3 sequence: CASSFNRGVGNQPQHF. The CDR3 nucleotides are TGTGCCAGCAGTTTTAACAGGGGAGTGGGCAATCAGCCCCAGCATTTT.

This clonotype was recorded only once. The rearrangement joins TRBV29-1 to TRBJ1-1; D is uncertain. Germline V lookup: CDR1 SQVTM, CDR2 ANQGSEA. The V end lost 7 bases, the J end lost 4 bases, and 13 bases lay between the germline ends. The CDR3 has 12 amino acids. The CDR3 DNA follows: TGCAGCGGACACAAGGCTGGCACTGAAGCTTTCTTT. Translated: CSGHKAGTEAFF.

This sequence joins TRBV2 and TRBJ2-7; the D gene is possibly TRBD2 (7 bases). The CDR3 runs to 15 residues. The germline CDR1 and CDR2 sequences are SNHLY and FYNNEI. The V end lost 7 bases, the J end lost 2 bases, and 18 bases lay between the germline ends. The CDR3 bases are TGTGCCAGCAAGAGGGAGGGGGAGAGGGCCTACGAGCAGTACTTC. Translation gives CASKREGERAYEQYF.

The chain joins TRBV4-1 to TRBJ1-3; D uncertain. V was cut by 1 base and J by 0 bases, with 10 bases left in between. The CDR3 contains 16 residues. CDR1 and CDR2 (germline): MGHRA, YSYEKL. In DNA, the CDR3 is TGCGCCAGCAGCCAAGTAATGGGAGCCTCTGGAAACACCATATATTTT. This gives the protein CASSQVMGASGNTIYF.

This sequence joins TRBV12-3 or TRBV12-4 and TRBJ2-5; 7 positions match TRBD2. TRBJ2-1 matches the DNA end more closely, so the J call is doubtful. This CDR3 region has 16 residues. The CDR3 spells CASSLNRGDPYNEQFF. As DNA, the CDR3 is TGTGCCAGCAGTTTAAATCGGGGGGACCCCTACAATGAGCAGTTCTTC.

This chain uses TRBV12-3 or TRBV12-4 with TRBJ1-1; D unclear. V was shortened by 7 bases and J by 2 bases, with 5 bases between the two germline ends. The CDR3 is 11 amino acids. CDR3 sequence: CASTVNTEAFF. CDR3 sequence (DNA): TGTGCCAGCACCGTAAACACTGAAGCTTTCTTT.

This clonotype has a handful of counts. The chain has TRBV4-3 and TRBJ2-1; D possibly corresponds to TRBD2 (6 bases). The tail of the sequence fits TRBJ2-7 better, so the J call may be wrong. Looked up from germline, CDR1 is LGHNA and CDR2 is YSLEER. The CDR3 has 15 residues. The CDR3 spells CASSRFRGSGYEQYF. Here the CDR3 DNA reads TGCGCCAGCAGCCGATTCCGGGGTAGCGGCTACGAGCAGTACTTC.